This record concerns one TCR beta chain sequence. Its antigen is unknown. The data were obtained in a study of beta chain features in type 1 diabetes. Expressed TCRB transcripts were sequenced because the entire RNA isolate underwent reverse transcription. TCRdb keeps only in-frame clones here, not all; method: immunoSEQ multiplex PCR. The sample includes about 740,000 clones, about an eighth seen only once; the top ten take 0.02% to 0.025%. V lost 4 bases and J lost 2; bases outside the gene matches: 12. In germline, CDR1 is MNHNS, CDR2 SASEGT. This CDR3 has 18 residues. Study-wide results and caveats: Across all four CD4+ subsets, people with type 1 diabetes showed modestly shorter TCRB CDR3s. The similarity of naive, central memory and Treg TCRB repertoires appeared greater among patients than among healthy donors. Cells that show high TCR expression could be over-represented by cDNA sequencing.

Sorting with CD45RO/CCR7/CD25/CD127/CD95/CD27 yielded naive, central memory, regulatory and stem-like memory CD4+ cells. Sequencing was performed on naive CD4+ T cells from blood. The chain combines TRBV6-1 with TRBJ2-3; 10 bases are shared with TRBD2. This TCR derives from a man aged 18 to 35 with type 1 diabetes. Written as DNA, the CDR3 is TGTGCCAGCAGTGGTAACCGGCTAGCGGGGGCGAACACAGATACGCAGTATTTT. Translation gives CASSGNRLAGANTDTQYF.